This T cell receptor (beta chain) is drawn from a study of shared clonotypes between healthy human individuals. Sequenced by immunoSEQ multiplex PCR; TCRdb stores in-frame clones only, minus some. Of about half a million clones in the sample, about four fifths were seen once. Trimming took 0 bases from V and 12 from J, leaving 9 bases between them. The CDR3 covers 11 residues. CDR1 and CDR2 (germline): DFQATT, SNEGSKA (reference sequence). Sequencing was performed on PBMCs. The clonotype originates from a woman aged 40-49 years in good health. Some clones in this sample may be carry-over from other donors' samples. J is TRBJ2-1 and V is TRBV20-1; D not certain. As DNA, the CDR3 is TGCAGTGCTAGAGACAGTAGTGGGCAGTTCTTC. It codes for CSARDSSGQFF.